This T cell receptor (beta chain) derives from a study of CD8+ T cells in alopecia areata. Study background: Treated individuals took tofacitinib by mouth, 5 to 10 mg twice daily. The protocol delivered tofacitinib for 6 to 18 months, then withdrew it for 6 months.

Extracted RNA was reverse transcribed into cDNA, the sequencing template. Some clones are missing from TCRdb's copy, which holds only in-frame ones; the method was immunoSEQ multiplex PCR. The sample has roughly 65,000 clones, roughly half seen once. Alopecia areata patients provided lesional scalp punch biopsies and peripheral blood, both collected for the study. Cell sorting on a FACSAria was used to separate CD4+ and CD8+ T cells from the PBMCs. The CDR3 has 16 amino acids. Trimming removed 4 bases at V and 0 bases at J, with 13 bases between. Germline V gene data show CDR1 as MGHRA and CDR2 as YSYEKL.

The chain links TRBV4-1 to TRBJ1-3, with D uncertain. Source: CD8+ T cells sorted from blood, taken at week 0. The clonotype comes from a human donor with alopecia areata. CDR3 residues: CASSPLVANSGNTIYF. As DNA, the CDR3 is TGCGCCAGCAGCCCGTTGGTCGCAAACTCTGGAAACACCATATATTTT.